The rows below give T cell receptor beta chains drawn from one sample of a study of blood T cells in healthy people across ages. TCRdb ran MiXCR on the 5' RACE reads and lists one entry per CDR3 protein. The sample lists about 1,400,000 distinct CDR3 sequences, roughly 59% seen once, with 5% to 7% in the top ten. Sequencing input: blood. Receptor source: a man aged 18-30 years in good health. Both conserved end residues are part of each CDR3. D genes are given only for firm matches. Only some rows state a clone size, as once, few, many or a class for expanded clones.

TRBV29-1	NA	NA	TRBJ1-3	TGCAGCGTTGACGGCCAGGGCAGGAACACCATATATTTT	CSVDGQGRNTIYF
TRBV7-2	NA	few	TRBJ2-7	TGTGCCAGCAGCTCAGTCCGGGAAGGAGAGCAGTACTTC	CASSSVREGEQYF
TRBV4-1	NA	NA	TRBJ2-7	TGCGCCAGCAGCCAGGTTTTCGACAGTCCTACCTACGAGCAGTACTTC	CASSQVFDSPTYEQYF
TRBV6-5	NA	NA	TRBJ2-7	TGTGCCAGCAGCCCCTCGGAGGGCTACTACGAGCAGTACTTC	CASSPSEGYYEQYF
TRBV10-3	NA	NA	TRBJ2-7	TGTGCCATCAGTGATTCAACTCCCTACGAGCAGTACTTC	CAISDSTPYEQYF
TRBV6-1	NA	NA	TRBJ1-6	TGTGCCAGCAGTGAAGCGCAGGAAAATTCACCCCTCCACTTT	CASSEAQENSPLHF
TRBV15	TRBD2	NA	TRBJ2-5	TGTGCCACCAGCAAAGGGACTAGAGGGGAAGAGACCCAGTACTTC	CATSKGTRGEETQYF
TRBV20-1	TRBD2	few	TRBJ2-7	TGCAGTGCTAGAGATGAGTCTAGCGGGAGGAACTACGAGCAGTACTTC	CSARDESSGRNYEQYF
TRBV4-1	NA	NA	TRBJ2-3	TGCGCCAGCAGCCTAAGTTACGGAAAGCAGGATACGCAGTATTTT	CASSLSYGKQDTQYF
TRBV2	NA	NA	TRBJ2-7	TGTGCCAGCAGCTCCGGCCCCGTCGAGCAGTACTTC	CASSSGPVEQYF
TRBV4-1	NA	NA	TRBJ1-1	TGCGCCAGCAGCCAGTTCCCGGGGGACACTGAAGCTTTCTTT	CASSQFPGDTEAFF
TRBV5-1	NA	once	TRBJ2-2	TGCGCCAGCAGCTTGGGTGTTGTGACCACCGGGGAGCTGTTTTTT	CASSLGVVTTGELFF
TRBV27	NA	few	TRBJ1-2	TGTGCCAGCAGTTCTTTTGACAGTAACTATGGCTACACCTTC	CASSSFDSNYGYTF
TRBV29-1	NA	few	TRBJ1-3	TGCAGCGCCCGTATTGGTAACACCATATATTTT	CSARIGNTIYF
TRBV20-1	TRBD1	few	TRBJ1-5	TGCAGTGCTAGTGGGGACAGGTGGTATCAGCCCCAGCATTTT	CSASGDRWYQPQHF
TRBV2	TRBD1	NA	TRBJ1-2	TGTGCCAGCAGAGAGACAGGGAAAGAGACTAACTATGGCTACACCTTC	CASRETGKETNYGYTF
TRBV12-3/TRBV12-4	NA	few	TRBJ2-3	TGTGCCATTGGGCTCTCTAGCACAGATACGCAGTATTTT	CAIGLSSTDTQYF
TRBV12-3/TRBV12-4	NA	NA	TRBJ2-5	TGTGCCAGCAGGAACCGGCCGCAAGAGACCCAGTACTTC	CASRNRPQETQYF
TRBV19	NA	few	TRBJ1-1	TGTGCCAGTAGTCTCGGACAGAAGAACACTGAAGCTTTCTTT	CASSLGQKNTEAFF
TRBV4-1	NA	NA	TRBJ2-1	TGCGCCAGCAGCCAAGATCCCCTCGATGAGCAGTTCTTC	CASSQDPLDEQFF
TRBV10-3	NA	NA	TRBJ2-1	TGTGCCATCAGTGATGGCAGGTGGGGATCTAATGAGCAGTTCTTC	CAISDGRWGSNEQFF
TRBV12-3/TRBV12-4	TRBD2	NA	TRBJ2-3	TGTGCCAGCAGCCCAAGGACCCTAGCGGGAGTCACAGATACGCAGTATTTT	CASSPRTLAGVTDTQYF
TRBV3-1	NA	NA	TRBJ2-5	TGTGCCAGCAGCCCGGAGCCATACCAAGAGACCCAGTACTTC	CASSPEPYQETQYF
TRBV11-2	NA	few	TRBJ2-5	TGTGCCAGCAGCTTACAGATTCGCGCCCAGTACTTC	CASSLQIRAQYF
TRBV12-3/TRBV12-4	NA	NA	TRBJ2-3	TGTGCCGGCAGTTTTGGGGCAGGAAACACAGATACGCAGTATTTT	CAGSFGAGNTDTQYF
TRBV14	TRBD2	NA	TRBJ2-3	TGTGCCAGCAGCCAATACCTCGGACTAGCGGGGGTGGCCCTGGATACGCAGTATTTT	CASSQYLGLAGVALDTQYF
TRBV27	TRBD2	NA	TRBJ2-1	TGTGCCAGCAGTTCCGATCCCTGGGTAGCGGGACTTAATGAGCAGTTCTTC	CASSSDPWVAGLNEQFF
TRBV20-1	NA	many	TRBJ2-1	TGCAGTGCCACCACCTCCCTAGCAGATGAGCAGTTCTTC	CSATTSLADEQFF
TRBV29-1	NA	many	TRBJ2-1	TGCAGCGTTGGAGTAGCGACCAACAATGAGCAGTTCTTC	CSVGVATNNEQFF
TRBV14	NA	once	TRBJ2-7	TGTGCCAGCAGCAAGGCGCTACAGTTCGAGCAGTACTTC	CASSKALQFEQYF
TRBV11-1	NA	NA	TRBJ2-1	TGTGCCAGCAGTACCGACACGGGATACAATGAGCAGTTCTTC	CASSTDTGYNEQFF
TRBV15	NA	NA	TRBJ2-5	TGTGCCACCAGCAGAGATAGGGGCTATGGGCAAGAGACCCAGTACTTC	CATSRDRGYGQETQYF
TRBV5-1	NA	once	TRBJ1-2	TGCGCCAGCAGCTTGGACGACGTTTCGGGCTACACCTTC	CASSLDDVSGYTF
TRBV7-2	NA	NA	TRBJ2-1	TGTGCCAGCAGCGCGACCGGCGGACTCTTGATACTAAACAATGAGCAGTTCTTC	CASSATGGLLILNNEQFF
TRBV7-6	NA	NA	TRBJ2-7	TGTGCCAGCAGCTTAGCGCGAAGGGGGATAGGCGAGCAGTACTTC	CASSLARRGIGEQYF
TRBV20-1	TRBD1	NA	TRBJ2-7	TGCAGTGCTCCGAATCAGGGGGCCTCCTACGAGCAGTACTTC	CSAPNQGASYEQYF
TRBV18	NA	once	TRBJ1-1	TGTGCCAGCTCACCCTCACAGTACACTGAAGCTTTCTTT	CASSPSQYTEAFF
TRBV5-1	TRBD1	NA	TRBJ1-2	TGCGCCAGCGGATGGGACAGGGGGCATGTAAGTGGCTACACCTTC	CASGWDRGHVSGYTF
TRBV7-2	NA	NA	TRBJ2-5	TGTGCCAGCAGCAGCCGGGCCCCCCTAGGTGGAGAGACCCAGTACTTC	CASSSRAPLGGETQYF
TRBV4-2	NA	few	TRBJ1-5	TGTGCCAGCAGCCAAGAGATAGATCAGCCCCAGCATTTT	CASSQEIDQPQHF
TRBV5-5	NA	few	TRBJ2-1	TGTGCCAGCAGTTCGCCCAGCCCCGGTGGCAATGAGCAGTTCTTC	CASSSPSPGGNEQFF